Presented here are 23 T cell receptor beta chains from one specimen sequenced in a study of blood T cell repertoires in COVID-19. The protocol was immunoSEQ multiplex PCR, while the TCRdb copy is restricted to in-frame clones and leaves out a portion. The sample lists approximately 61,000 clones; almost 90% were seen once. The sample consisted of peripheral blood. These TCRs come from an elderly woman with active COVID-19.

The rearrangement uses TRBV6-6 and TRBJ2-7; possible D gene TRBD1, 6 bases. The V end lost 6 bases, the J end lost 0 bases, and 18 bases lay between the germline ends. CDR1 MNHNY and CDR2 SVGAGI come from the germline V gene (reference sequence). The CDR3 covers 16 residues. The CDR3: CASSHRFEGGSYEQYF. CDR3 coding DNA: TGTGCCAGCAGCCACCGGTTTGAAGGGGGCTCCTACGAGCAGTACTTC.

The V gene is TRBV9, the J gene TRBJ2-3, with 7 bases identical to TRBD2. V dropped 0 bases and J dropped 3; count of bases not matched to a gene: 4. Germline V gene data show CDR1 as SGDLS and CDR2 as YYNGEE. CDR3 length equals 15 residues. The CDR3 DNA follows: TGTGCCAGCAGCGTAGCCCCGGGGGGTACAGATACGCAGTATTTT. Encoded protein: CASSVAPGGTDTQYF.

In this sample, this clone turned up once. The J gene is TRBJ2-5, the V gene TRBV5-1; 11 nucleotides agree with TRBD2. The V and J ends lost 2 bases and 4 bases, in that order; junction bases with no gene match: 13. This CDR3 has 18 residues. Germline V gives CDR1 SGHRS, CDR2 YFSETQ. The CDR3 DNA follows: TGCGCCAGCAGCTTTGCTAGCGGGGGGACGAGCCTTCGAGAGACCCAGTACTTC. It translates to CASSFASGGTSLRETQYF.

The chain joins TRBV11-3 to TRBJ1-6; D is unresolved. The CDR3 extends over 15 amino acids. Germline V gene lookup returns CDR1 SGHNT and CDR2 YENEEA. Deletions cut 2 bases from V and 6 bases from J, with 11 bases between. CDR3 in amino acids: CASSLPRLTNSPLHF. The CDR3 DNA is TGTGCCAGCAGCTTACCGAGACTGACTAATTCACCCCTCCACTTT.

This clone has only one observation. The rearrangement joins TRBV3-1 (or the pseudogene TRBV3-2) to TRBJ1-3; D may be TRBD1 (5 bases). Germline V gene data show CDR1 as LGHDT and CDR2 as YNNKEL (reference sequence). The CDR3 totals 14 residues. V dropped 2 bases and J dropped 2 bases, with 7 bases sitting between them. This chain's CDR3 is CASSQRGAGNTIYF. The CDR3 nucleotides are TGTGCCAGCAGCCAACGGGGGGCTGGAAACACCATATATTTT.

The chain recombines TRBV15 with TRBJ2-7; tentatively, D is TRBD2 (6 bases). Per the germline V gene, CDR1 is LNHNV and CDR2 is YYDKDF (reference sequence). V lost 1 base and J 2 bases, leaving 12 bases between the germline ends. The CDR3 length is 15 residues. The DNA of the CDR3 is TGTGCCACCAGCAGAGGCCCTAGCGACACCTACGAGCAGTACTTC. Its protein product is CATSRGPSDTYEQYF.

The rearrangement links TRBV5-1 to TRBJ1-1; TRBD1 matches at 7 bases. The ends lost 4 bases at V and 0 bases at J; junction bases unmatched: 6. Germline loops: CDR1 SGHRS, CDR2 YFSETQ. The CDR3 length is 15 residues. CDR3 sequence: CASSGPTGMNTEAFF. For the CDR3, the DNA is TGCGCCAGCAGCGGACCGACAGGGATGAACACTGAAGCTTTCTTT.

J is TRBJ1-6 and V is TRBV7-2; 7 nucleotides match TRBD1. Germline CDR1 and CDR2: SGHTA and FQGNSA. The CDR3 has 14 residues. J lost 12 bases, V lost 0 bases, and 5 bases had no gene match. The CDR3 nucleotides are TGTGCCAGCAGCTTAGCGGGGACAGACAAACCCCTCCACTTT. Its protein product is CASSLAGTDKPLHF.

The rearrangement links TRBV14 to TRBJ1-1, with a weak D call TRBD1 (6 bases). The V gene's germline CDR1 is SGHDN and CDR2 FVKESK. There are 13 residues in the CDR3. V shed 8 bases and J shed 0 bases, with 10 bases lying between them. The CDR3 DNA sequence: TGTGCCAGCGGTGGACAGATGAACACTGAAGCTTTCTTT. Its protein product is CASGGQMNTEAFF.

The J gene is TRBJ1-4, the V gene TRBV28; TRBD1 matches 11 bases. CDR3 size: 14 residues. J gave up 8 bases and V 6 bases, and 5 bases lay outside the gene matches. CDR1 is MDHEN and CDR2 is SYDVKM in the germline V gene. The CDR3 loop is CASRDRGRDEKLFF. The CDR3 bases are TGTGCCAGCAGGGACAGGGGGCGAGACGAAAAACTGTTTTTT. Variable domain in full (rest from reference TRBV28 and TRBJ1-4): DVKVTQSSRYLVKRTGEKVFLECVQDMDHENMFWYRQDPGLGLRLIYFSYDVKMKEKGDIPEGYSVSREKKERFSLILESASTNQTSMYLCASRDRGRDEKLFFGSGTQLSVL.

The chain has TRBV12-3 or TRBV12-4 and TRBJ1-1, with D hard to call. V shed 1 base and J shed 8 bases, with 5 bases lying between them. The CDR3 runs to 11 residues. This chain's CDR3 is CASSLGAEAFF. The CDR3 DNA sequence: TGTGCCAGCAGTTTAGGGGCCGAAGCTTTCTTT.

This clone was seen a handful of times. The chain has TRBV5-4 and TRBJ2-7; D is perhaps TRBD1 (6 bases). CDR1 is SGHNT and CDR2 is YYREEE in the germline V gene (reference sequence). This CDR3 contains 16 residues. V lost 2 bases and J lost 3, with 18 bases in between. CDR3 sequence (DNA): TGTGCCAGCAGCTTTCATGGCGCGAGAGGGGGCTACGAGCAGTACTTC. Translated: CASSFHGARGGYEQYF.

The chain couples TRBV2 to TRBJ1-5; D call uncertain. The CDR3 has 13 residues. Germline V gene sequence: CDR1 SNHLY, CDR2 FYNNEI. Between the trimmed V and J ends, which lost 4 bases and 4 bases, there was a span of 8 bases. CDR3 nucleotides: TGTGCCAGCAGTGTGAACTTGAATCAGCCCCAGCATTTT. This gives the protein CASSVNLNQPQHF.

This chain joins TRBV13 and TRBJ1-1, with a weak D call TRBD1 (5 bases). The CDR3 extends over 16 amino acids. The germline V gene has CDR1 PRHDT and CDR2 FYEKMQ (reference sequence). V was pared by 4 bases and J by 3 bases, with 18 bases between. In DNA form, the CDR3 reads TGTGCCAGCAGCTCGGGACTGGGGGGAAGAGACACTGAAGCTTTCTTT. The encoded protein is CASSSGLGGRDTEAFF. The complete variable domain, with remaining parts taken from reference TRBV13 and TRBJ1-1, reads AAGVIQSPRHLIKEKRETATLKCYPIPRHDTVYWYQQGPGQDPQFLISFYEKMQSDKGSIPDRFSAQQFSDYHSELNMSSLELGDSALYFCASSSGLGGRDTEAFFGQGTRLTVV.

This sequence joins TRBV9 and TRBJ2-5; D perhaps matches TRBD2 (6 bases). Germline V gives CDR1 SGDLS, CDR2 YYNGEE. V was pared by 0 bases and J by 7 bases, with 13 bases between. The CDR3 is made up of 14 amino acids. CDR3 sequence: CASSVGRLDVTQYF. Here the CDR3 DNA reads TGTGCCAGCAGCGTAGGTCGACTAGATGTGACCCAGTACTTC.

This rearrangement joins TRBV3-1 (or the pseudogene TRBV3-2) to TRBJ2-5, with no clear D. Germline V gene sequence: CDR1 LGHDT, CDR2 YNNKEL (reference sequence). This CDR3 is 12 amino acids long. V lost 4 bases and J lost 4, with 7 bases in between. CDR3 loop: CASSRAGETQYF. In nucleotides, the CDR3 is TGTGCCAGCAGCCGGGCAGGAGAGACCCAGTACTTC.

The chain links TRBV9 to TRBJ2-5; D is possibly TRBD2 (6 bases). With 2 bases removed from V and 5 bases from J, the gap between germline ends came to 10 bases. The CDR3 is 13 amino acids. Germline lookup yields CDR1 SGDLS and CDR2 YYNGEE. Here the CDR3 reads CASSVRGKETQYF. For the CDR3, the DNA is TGTGCCAGCAGCGTTCGCGGGAAGGAGACCCAGTACTTC.

This chain links TRBV6-2 or TRBV6-3 with TRBJ1-3; D not resolved. The germline V and J ends were trimmed by 5 bases and 0 bases, with 11 bases remaining between them. The CDR3 sequence is 15 residues long. Germline-derived CDR1 and CDR2 are MNHEY and SVGEGT. As DNA, the CDR3 is TGTGCCAGCAGTCGCTCAGGCCACTCTGGAAACACCATATATTTT. Translated, it gives CASSRSGHSGNTIYF.

The V and J genes are TRBV11-2 and TRBJ1-2; no reliable D call. Deletions cut 4 bases from V and 2 bases from J, with 11 bases between. The V gene's germline CDR1 is SGHAT and CDR2 FQNNGV. This CDR3 spans 14 amino acids. The CDR3 loop is CASSSRPGNYGYTF. The CDR3 region has the DNA TGTGCCAGCAGCTCCCGTCCAGGAAACTATGGCTACACCTTC. The full variable domain, completed using reference TRBV11-2 and TRBJ1-2, is EAGVAQSPRYKIIEKRQSVAFWCNPISGHATLYWYQQILGQGPKLLIQFQNNGVVDDSQLPKDRFSAERLKGVDSTLKIQPAKLEDSAVYLCASSSRPGNYGYTFGSGTRLTVV.

This chain uses TRBV24-1 with TRBJ2-5, with 8 bases matching TRBD2. The CDR3 has 15 amino acids. Germline CDR1 is KGHDR and CDR2 is SFDVKD. After removal of 8 bases from V and 0 bases from J, the junction contained 7 bases not matched to a gene. The CDR3 region has the DNA TGTGCCACCACCTTGTGGCGGGGGGACCAAGAGACCCAGTACTTC. This codes for CATTLWRGDQETQYF.

V is TRBV7-2 and J is TRBJ2-1; D is unclear. Looked up from germline, CDR1 is SGHTA and CDR2 is FQGNSA. The CDR3 length is 15 residues. Trimming pared 2 bases from V and 5 bases from J, leaving 13 bases between. The CDR3 coding sequence is TGTGCCAGCAGCTTATTTATCTTAGGAGACAATGAGCAGTTCTTC. This encodes CASSLFILGDNEQFF.

The count of this clone is one. V is TRBV7-9 and J is TRBJ2-3; TRBD2 aligns across 14 bases. The CDR3 has 16 residues. Trimming removed 5 bases from V and 3 bases from J; junction bases left unmatched: 4. CDR1 and CDR2 from the germline V gene are SEHNR and FQNEAQ (reference sequence). The CDR3 loop reads CASSGRLAGGTDTQYF. CDR3 sequence (DNA): TGTGCCAGCAGCGGAAGACTAGCGGGGGGGACAGATACGCAGTATTTT.

The chain carries TRBV7-6 and TRBJ2-2; 9 nucleotides align to TRBD1. V trimming: 5 bases; J trimming: 5 bases; junction bases outside the gene matches: 6. The germline CDR1 and CDR2 sequences are SGHVS and FNYEAQ. The CDR3 has 15 amino acids. CDR3 nucleotides: TGTGCCAGCAGCACCTACAGGGGGCAGACCGGGGAGCTGTTTTTT. This gives the protein CASSTYRGQTGELFF.